One sample yielded the 2 T cell receptor beta chains listed below, sequenced in a study of T cell clonality in common variable immunodeficiency. General study findings and limits: In common variable immunodeficiency, TCR beta chains reportedly carried fewer deletions and N-nucleotide insertions.

These TCRs' antigens remain unknown. The table came from immunoSEQ multiplex PCR; TCRdb's copy has only in-frame clones and leaves some out. This table holds fewer than 35,000 clones with no singletons; the top ten claim about 6.7%. Sequenced: peripheral blood mononuclear cells. The receptors derive from a human donor with common variable immunodeficiency.

This clone was recorded at least ten times. The missing CDR3 end, 3 residues past where the read stops, is filled in from the germline J gene. The chain has TRBV30 and TRBJ2-7, with D maybe TRBD1 (6 bases). This CDR3 comprises 14 residues. V dropped 1 base and J dropped 0 bases, with 10 bases sitting between them. Germline CDR1 and CDR2: GTSNPN and SVGIG (reference sequence). CDR3 DNA, as far as it was read: TGTGCCTGGAGTGGGACAGACAGCTCCTACGAG. Amino acids: CAWSGTDSSYE. The whole CDR3 region reads CAWSGTDSSYEQYF.

This clone was observed at least ten times. Sequencing ends 3 residues short of the CDR3 end; the germline J gene provides the rest. Other DNA sequences in this specimen translate into the identical CDR3. The genes are TRBV2 and TRBJ1-2; D possibly corresponds to TRBD1 (6 bases). Germline V gene data show CDR1 as SNHLY and CDR2 as FYNNEI. Trimming removed 7 bases from V and 6 bases from J, with 27 bases in between. The CDR3 runs 17 residues. The CDR3 DNA, read in part, is TGTGCCAGCAAACCCGGGAACTCGTTAGGGGGAGGTGATGGC. The encoded protein is CASKPGNSLGGGDG. The CDR3, in full, reads CASKPGNSLGGGDGYTF.